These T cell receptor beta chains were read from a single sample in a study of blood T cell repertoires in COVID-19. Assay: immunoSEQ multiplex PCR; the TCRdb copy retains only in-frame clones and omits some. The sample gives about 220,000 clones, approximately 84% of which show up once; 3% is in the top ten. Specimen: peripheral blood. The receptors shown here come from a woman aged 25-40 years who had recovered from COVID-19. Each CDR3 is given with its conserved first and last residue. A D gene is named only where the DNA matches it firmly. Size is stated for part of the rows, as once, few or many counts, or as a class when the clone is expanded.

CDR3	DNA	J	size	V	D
CAWSRQGNEKLFF	TGTGCCTGGAGTCGGCAGGGGAATGAAAAACTGTTTTTT	TRBJ1-4	.	TRBV30	.
CASSWGQLQETQYF	TGTGCCAGCAGTTGGGGACAGCTCCAAGAGACCCAGTACTTC	TRBJ2-5	.	TRBV2	TRBD1
CASSYRGSSYEQYF	TGTGCCAGCAGTTACCGGGGAAGCTCCTACGAGCAGTACTTC	TRBJ2-7	.	TRBV6-5	.
CAISEGQNTEAFF	TGTGCCATCAGTGAAGGACAGAACACTGAAGCTTTCTTT	TRBJ1-1	.	TRBV10-3	.
CASSFPRAETQYF	TGCGCCAGCAGCTTCCCCAGGGCGGAGACCCAGTACTTC	TRBJ2-5	few	TRBV5-1	.
CASSPLGGLSDGYTF	TGTGCCAGCAGCCCCCTGGGAGGACTCTCGGATGGCTACACCTTC	TRBJ1-2	.	TRBV5-6	.
CASSSKRTTPYEQYF	TGTGCCAGCAGTTCGAAGAGGACTACCCCGTACGAGCAGTACTTC	TRBJ2-7	.	TRBV5-4	.
CASSYPPPGLWNYGYTF	TGTGCCAGCAGCTACCCCCCCCCAGGGCTGTGGAACTATGGCTACACCTTC	TRBJ1-2	once	TRBV7-4	.
CASSFSGNTGELFF	TGTGCCAGCAGCTTTTCAGGGAACACCGGGGAGCTGTTTTTT	TRBJ2-2	.	TRBV5-6	.
CASRGGGNQPQHF	TGTGCCAGTCGAGGCGGGGGAAATCAGCCCCAGCATTTT	TRBJ1-5	.	TRBV6-5	.
CASGTSGGEQYF	TGTGCCAGCGGGACATCGGGGGGAGAGCAGTACTTC	TRBJ2-7	.	TRBV19	.
CASRLSGTGRGNTIYF	TGTGCCAGCAGACTGTCCGGGACAGGGAGAGGAAACACCATATATTTT	TRBJ1-3	.	TRBV27	TRBD1
CAGRQNFNYGYTF	TGTGCCGGACGACAGAACTTTAACTATGGCTACACCTTC	TRBJ1-2	.	TRBV30	.
CASSERGSTNEQFF	TGCGCCAGCAGTGAACGCGGTAGCACTAACGAGCAGTTCTTC	TRBJ2-1	few	TRBV10-1	.
CASSTGTGGGYEQYF	TGTGCCAGCAGCACCGGGACAGGGGGCGGATACGAGCAGTACTTC	TRBJ2-7	.	TRBV7-2	TRBD1
CASRKKQVTQYF	TGTGCCAGCCGCAAAAAACAGGTTACGCAGTATTTT	TRBJ2-3	.	TRBV21-1	.
CASSLRRANTEAFF	TGTGCCAGCAGCTTGCGGCGGGCGAACACTGAAGCTTTCTTT	TRBJ1-1	.	TRBV7-3	.
CAWGRRRAGGVNEQYF	TGTGCCTGGGGGAGAAGGAGAGCGGGAGGTGTAAACGAGCAGTACTTC	TRBJ2-7	.	TRBV30	TRBD2
CASSPTPGGLWYEQYF	TGTGCCAGCAGTCCCACCCCCGGCGGACTCTGGTACGAGCAGTACTTC	TRBJ2-7	few	TRBV27	.
CASRGDREESNQPQHF	TGTGCCAGCAGGGGGGACAGGGAGGAAAGCAATCAGCCCCAGCATTTT	TRBJ1-5	.	TRBV2	TRBD1
CASKVGAGEYYGYTF	TGTGCCAGCAAGGTGGGCGCGGGGGAATACTATGGCTACACCTTC	TRBJ1-2	.	TRBV5-4	.
CSVEVRTSGKYGYEQYF	TGCAGCGTTGAAGTTCGGACTAGCGGGAAGTATGGCTACGAGCAGTACTTC	TRBJ2-7	.	TRBV29-1	TRBD2
CASSVEHSTDTQYF	TGTGCCAGCAGCGTAGAGCACTCCACAGATACGCAGTATTTT	TRBJ2-3	medium-sized	TRBV9	.
CASSQTDSTYSNQPQHF	TGCGCCAGCAGCCAAACGGACAGTACCTATAGCAATCAGCCCCAGCATTTT	TRBJ1-5	once	TRBV4-1	.
CASSHGQQMSYGYTF	TGTGCCAGCAGCCACGGACAGCAGATGAGCTATGGCTACACCTTC	TRBJ1-2	.	TRBV3-1/TRBV3-2	.
CATGTGNQPQHF	TGTGCCACCGGGACAGGGAATCAGCCCCAGCATTTT	TRBJ1-5	.	TRBV28	TRBD1
CASRPGQENIQYF	TGTGCCAGCAGACCGGGACAGGAAAACATTCAGTACTTC	TRBJ2-4	few	TRBV28	TRBD1
CASAGDSYNEQFF	TGCGCCAGCGCGGGGGACTCCTACAATGAGCAGTTCTTC	TRBJ2-1	.	TRBV5-1	TRBD2
CAWSPGYSYEQYF	TGTGCCTGGAGTCCGGGATACTCCTACGAGCAGTACTTC	TRBJ2-7	.	TRBV30	.
CASSSYRGRVDDEKLFF	TGTGCCAGCAGCTCGTACAGGGGGCGGGTGGACGATGAAAAACTGTTTTTT	TRBJ1-4	.	TRBV7-9	TRBD1
CASSFSVSEAFF	TGTGCCAGCAGCTTTTCCGTTAGTGAAGCTTTCTTT	TRBJ1-1	.	TRBV7-9	.
CAWSVLAGGPYEQYF	TGTGCCTGGAGTGTTCTAGCGGGAGGGCCCTACGAGCAGTACTTC	TRBJ2-7	.	TRBV30	TRBD2
CASSLPVAGGETQYF	TGTGCCAGCAGTCTCCCCGTCGCCGGGGGGGAGACCCAGTACTTC	TRBJ2-5	.	TRBV28	TRBD2
CASRRLAGFPNTGELFF	TGTGCCAGCAGACGACTAGCGGGATTTCCGAACACCGGGGAGCTGTTTTTT	TRBJ2-2	.	TRBV2	TRBD2
CASSDRTSGSYEQYF	TGCGCCAGCAGTGATAGGACTAGCGGCTCCTACGAGCAGTACTTC	TRBJ2-7	.	TRBV10-1	TRBD2
CASGLGDRVGTDTQYF	TGTGCTAGTGGTTTGGGTGACAGGGTGGGCACAGATACGCAGTATTTT	TRBJ2-3	.	TRBV12-5	TRBD1
CASGYSAGGQETQYF	TGTGCCAGCGGGTACTCAGCGGGAGGGCAAGAGACCCAGTACTTC	TRBJ2-5	.	TRBV2	TRBD2
CASSLGSGTTYQETQYF	TGTGCCAGCAGCTTAGGATCCGGGACAACTTACCAAGAGACCCAGTACTTC	TRBJ2-5	.	TRBV11-3	.
CASSSGSKGINTEAFF	TGTGCCAGCAGCAGTGGATCCAAGGGGATAAACACTGAAGCTTTCTTT	TRBJ1-1	.	TRBV9	.
CASSKGHVGTDTQYF	TGTGCCAGCTCAAAGGGGCACGTGGGCACAGATACGCAGTATTTT	TRBJ2-3	.	TRBV18	.
CASSQPGTSKETQYF	TGTGCCAGCAGCCAGCCCGGGACTAGCAAAGAGACCCAGTACTTC	TRBJ2-5	.	TRBV3-1/TRBV3-2	TRBD2
CASSIRGNYGYTF	TGCGCCAGCAGCATCAGGGGGAACTATGGCTACACCTTC	TRBJ1-2	.	TRBV5-1	TRBD1
CASSLGRPYNSPLHF	TGTGCCAGCAGCTTAGGGAGGCCCTATAATTCACCCCTCCACTTT	TRBJ1-6	.	TRBV7-9	.
CASSLLETGETGELFF	TGTGCCAGCAGTTTATTAGAGACAGGGGAAACCGGGGAGCTGTTTTTT	TRBJ2-2	few	TRBV28	TRBD1
CASSQEESGQNYEQYF	TGTGCCAGCAGCCAAGAGGAATCCGGACAGAACTACGAGCAGTACTTC	TRBJ2-7	.	TRBV3-1/TRBV3-2	.
CASSPYDRGSYEQYF	TGTGCCAGCAGCCCCTACGACAGGGGGAGCTACGAGCAGTACTTC	TRBJ2-7	.	TRBV7-9	TRBD1
CAWRLAGVYNEQFF	TGTGCCTGGAGACTAGCGGGAGTCTACAATGAGCAGTTCTTC	TRBJ2-1	.	TRBV30	TRBD2
CASSPQGGGWDTDTQYF	TGCGCCAGCAGCCCTCAAGGGGGGGGTTGGGACACAGATACGCAGTATTTT	TRBJ2-3	once	TRBV4-1	.
CASSSTSGLYSYEQYF	TGTGCCAGCAGCTCTACTAGCGGGCTATACTCCTACGAGCAGTACTTC	TRBJ2-7	.	TRBV5-6	TRBD2
CASSGGGSSYEQYF	TGTGCCAGCAGCGGCGGGGGGAGCTCCTACGAGCAGTACTTC	TRBJ2-7	once	TRBV2	TRBD2
CASSLTSDSYNEQFF	TGTGCCAGCAGCCTAACTAGCGACTCCTACAATGAGCAGTTCTTC	TRBJ2-1	.	TRBV3-1/TRBV3-2	TRBD2
CASSVGRGRTEAFF	TGTGCCAGCAGCGTAGGTAGAGGAAGAACTGAAGCTTTCTTT	TRBJ1-1	.	TRBV9	.
CASSLSGDSYQPQHF	TGTGCCAGCAGCTTATCGGGAGATTCTTATCAGCCCCAGCATTTT	TRBJ1-5	few	TRBV11-2	.